This T cell receptor (beta chain) was recovered during a study of blood T cell repertoires in COVID-19. The germline V and J ends were trimmed by 4 bases and 6 bases, with 12 bases remaining between them. Germline CDR1 LNHDA, CDR2 SQIVND (reference sequence). This CDR3 spans 13 amino acids. The table came from immunoSEQ multiplex PCR; TCRdb's copy has only in-frame clones and leaves some out. Of tens of thousands of clones listed, approximately 92% are singletons. Sequenced sample: peripheral blood. V usage is TRBV19 and J usage is TRBJ2-5, with a possible D match to TRBD2 (7 bases). This receptor was taken from a human donor with active COVID-19. The donor label of this sample is uncertain. Written as DNA, the CDR3 is TGTGCCAGTAGTAGCGGGGGCCGGAAGACCCAGTACTTC. Translated: CASSSGGRKTQYF.